This entry lists 32 T cell receptor beta chains sequenced from one sample in a study of tumor-infiltrating lymphocytes in primary liver carcinoma. From unsorted bulk tissue weighing 20-30 mg, DNA and RNA were co-extracted. Constant-region priming of approximately 500 ng total RNA yielded TCR beta cDNA. Slightly modified ARM-PCR, run as three nested multiplex PCR rounds, produced the TCR beta libraries. Both of the initial two PCR rounds ran for approximately 11 cycles and employed TRBV1-TRBV30 forward primers alongside a C-beta reverse primer. TCRdb reprocessed the multiplex PCR reads with MiXCR, giving one entry per CDR3 protein. Of about 120,000 distinct CDR3 sequences in the sample, around two thirds were seen once. Material: tumor-adjacent normal liver tissue. All receptors come from a woman in her sixties with primary liver carcinoma and hepatitis B virus infection.

About this clonotype: One end of the junction fails to match germline, which may point to a read error. V and J are TRBV11-2 and TRBJ2-7, with D tentatively TRBD1 (5 bases). CDR1 and CDR2 (germline): SGHAT, FQNNGV. The CDR3 spans 15 residues. CDR3 nucleotide sequence: TGTACCAGCATCTTTAAATCTACCACAGGCTACGAGCAGTACTTC. It codes for CTSIFKSTTGYEQYF.

The V and J genes are TRBV6-2 or TRBV6-3 and TRBJ2-1; 7 nucleotides align to TRBD2. V was pared by 6 bases and J by 3 bases, with 8 bases of the junction left unmatched. The CDR3 is made up of 15 amino acids. Germline CDR1 and CDR2: MNHEY and SVGEGT. The CDR3 reads CASRGGDGLYNEQFF. In DNA form, the CDR3 reads TGTGCCAGCAGGGGGGGGGACGGCCTCTACAATGAGCAGTTCTTC.

This clonotype was found many times. The chain has TRBV5-1 and TRBJ1-2; maybe TRBD1 (5 bases). From germline, CDR1 is SGHRS and CDR2 YFSETQ. This CDR3 is built from 13 residues. Trimming cost V 6 bases and J 6 bases, with 15 bases left between them. The DNA of the CDR3 is TGCGCCAGCACCCGGTGGGGGGAACATGGCTACACCTTC. Translation: CASTRWGEHGYTF.

This chain links TRBV5-1 with TRBJ2-7; 10 bases line up with TRBD1. This CDR3 is 15 amino acids long. Germline trimming cut 4 bases from V and 7 bases from J; bases unmatched to any gene: 11. In germline, CDR1 is SGHRS, CDR2 YFSETQ. CDR3 bases: TGCGCCAGCAGCCCTAGGGGGACAGGGGCGGAAGAGCAGTACTTC. It is translated as CASSPRGTGAEEQYF. Looking up the rest from reference TRBV5-1 and TRBJ2-7 gives the full variable domain: KAGVTQTPRYLIKTRGQQVTLSCSPISGHRSVSWYQQTPGQGLQFLFEYFSETQRNKGNFPGRFSGRQFSNSRSEMNVSTLELGDSALYLCASSPRGTGAEEQYFGPGTRLTVT.

Points on this clonotype: It may be a read error: a sequence one base away is much more abundant. The chain employs TRBV7-9 and TRBJ1-1, with TRBD1 identical over 7 bases. Germline trimming cut 11 bases from V and 1 base from J; bases unmatched to any gene: 13. Germline V gene lookup returns CDR1 SEHNR and CDR2 FQNEAQ (reference sequence). The CDR3 runs 15 residues. The CDR3 DNA reads as TGTGCCCTGTCGACTAGGACAGGCTCGAACACTGAAGCTTTCTTT. Its translation: CALSTRTGSNTEAFF. Based on the CDR3 plus reference TRBV7-9 and TRBJ1-1, the full variable domain is DTGVSQNPRHKITKRGQNVTFRCDPISEHNRLYWYRQTLGQGPEFLTYFQNEAQLEKSRLLSDRFSAERPKGSFSTLEIQRTEQGDSAMYLCALSTRTGSNTEAFFGQGTRLTVV.

Comments on this clonotype: Since the CDR3 does not end with the conserved phenylalanine or tryptophan, this likely comes from a read error. The V gene is TRBV7-9, the J gene TRBJ1-2, with D perhaps matching TRBD1 (5 bases). Germline lookup yields CDR1 SEHNR and CDR2 FQNEAQ (reference sequence). The CDR3 has 12 amino acids. With 7 bases removed from V and 8 bases from J, the gap between germline ends came to 14 bases. The DNA of the CDR3 is TGTGCCAGCACCCCGGGACGGGGAGGCTACACCCTC. It codes for CASTPGRGGYTL.

This clonotype came up a few times. The chain is built from TRBV6-6 and TRBJ1-4, with D uncertain. CDR3 length equals 17 residues. The ends were cut back, 2 bases at V and 1 base at J, with 14 bases in the middle. The germline gives CDR1 MNHNY, CDR2 SVGAGI (reference sequence). The CDR3 DNA follows: TGTGCCAGCAGTTACCAGAGACTACAAGAAACTAATGAAAAACTGTTTTTT. This codes for CASSYQRLQETNEKLFF.

A remark on this clonotype: This likely comes from a read error, as the CDR3 has no conserved phenylalanine or tryptophan at its end. The V gene is TRBV29-1, the J gene TRBJ2-3; the match to TRBD1 covers 7 bases. The junction had 8 bases not matched to a gene; V was cut back by 4 bases and J by 1 base. Germline V CDR1 and CDR2: SQVTM, ANQGSEA. This CDR3 region has 15 residues. The CDR3 reads CSVGGQGTGTDTQYL. The CDR3 coding sequence is TGCAGCGTTGGGGGGCAGGGGACAGGCACAGATACGCAGTATCTT.

As to this clonotype: A read error may account for a junction end that differs from germline. The J gene is TRBJ2-3, the V gene TRBV4-2; no firm D call. CDR3 size: 16 residues. The V gene's germline CDR1 is LGHNA and CDR2 YNFKEQ. This CDR3 reads CASSQEGQRRPDTQYF. CDR3 DNA: TGTGCCAGCAGCCAAGAGGGCCAGCGTCGGCCAGATACACAGTATTTT.

This clonotype was seen many times. The gene calls are TRBV28 and TRBJ2-7; 7 bases align to TRBD1. With 4 bases clipped from V and 3 bases from J, the junction kept 6 bases outside the gene matches. The CDR3 length is 14 residues. Germline-derived CDR1 and CDR2 are MDHEN and SYDVKM. The CDR3 region is CASSSTGDSYEQYF. For the CDR3, the DNA is TGTGCCAGCAGTTCCACAGGGGACAGCTACGAGCAGTACTTC.

Remarks on this clonotype: Its ends do not fully match the called genes, so a read error is possible. This chain uses TRBV29-1 with TRBJ1-1; D gene uncertain. Germline V lookup: CDR1 SQVTM, CDR2 ANQGSEA. The length of the CDR3 is 14 residues. The CDR3 nucleotides are TGCAGCGTTGTGGGCAGACTCCCGAACACTGAAGCTTTTTTT. Translating it yields CSVVGRLPNTEAFF.

There are many counts of this clonotype. This sequence joins TRBV6-1 and TRBJ2-2; no clear D gene. CDR3 length: 12 residues. Germline CDR1 reads MNHNS; CDR2 reads SASEGT. V was pared by 11 bases and J by 4 bases, with 11 bases between. The CDR3 loop is CACSRLTGELFF. Here the CDR3 DNA reads TGTGCCTGCTCTAGGCTCACCGGGGAGCTGTTTTTT.

This clonotype showed up just a few times. This chain links TRBV25-1 with TRBJ2-1; no firm D call. Germline V gene data show CDR1 as MGHDK and CDR2 as SYGVNS. This CDR3 has 14 amino acids. Trimming removed 1 base at V and 9 bases at J, with 13 bases between. The CDR3 region is CASSESGPLGEQFF. The CDR3 DNA is TGTGCCAGCAGTGAATCCGGCCCGTTGGGTGAGCAGTTCTTC.

Concerning this clonotype itself: Given a much more abundant clone one base away, this may be a read error. The chain links TRBV28 to TRBJ2-7, with 9 bases lining up with TRBD1. V dropped 10 bases and J dropped 4; count of bases not matched to a gene: 11. Germline lookup yields CDR1 MDHEN and CDR2 SYDVKM. The CDR3 contains 14 residues. CDR3 bases: TGTGCCACCAGACAGACAGGGGGTAGGTACGAGCAGTACTTC. It specifies CATRQTGGRYEQYF.

Remarks on this clonotype: This CDR3 is missing its conserved last phenylalanine or tryptophan, likely due to a read error. The genes are TRBV28 and TRBJ2-3, with TRBD2 matching over 11 bases. J was trimmed by 4 bases and V by 6 bases; bases with no gene match: 9. CDR3 length: 16 residues. Per germline, CDR1 MDHEN and CDR2 SYDVKM. The CDR3 region is CASRGTSGRGPDTQYL. Here the CDR3 DNA reads TGTGCCAGCAGGGGAACTAGCGGGAGAGGACCAGATACGCAGTATCTT.

This clonotype was seen a single time. V is TRBV5-1 and J is TRBJ2-7; the D is unclear. V lost 1 base and J lost 2, with 13 bases in between. This CDR3 is 15 amino acids long. Germline V gene lookup returns CDR1 SGHRS and CDR2 YFSETQ. Here the CDR3 reads CASSLTSYLTYEQYF. In DNA form, the CDR3 reads TGCGCCAGCAGCTTGACCTCGTACTTAACCTACGAGCAGTACTTC.

Remarks on this clonotype: At one boundary the junction diverges from the germline segment, which might be a read error. This chain links TRBV11-2 with TRBJ2-2; no firm D call. The germline V gene encodes CDR1 SGHAT and CDR2 FQNNGV. This CDR3 region has 15 residues. For the CDR3, the DNA is TGCGCCAACAGCTCCCCGGCCCTAGGGATCGGGGAGCTGTTTTTT. Protein sequence: CANSSPALGIGELFF.

This clonotype appeared a single time. Being one base from a much bigger clone, this may be a read error. The J gene is TRBJ2-1, the V gene TRBV28; no firm D call. Germline V CDR1 and CDR2: MDHEN, SYDVKM. CDR3 length equals 13 residues. The CDR3 DNA is TGTGCCAGCAGTTCTACCCCCCCCGCCAACGCGCCCTTC. It is translated as CASSSTPPANAPF.

This clonotype was recorded once. The junction does not match germline at one end; this may be a read error. This chain uses TRBV12-3 or TRBV12-4 with TRBJ2-1; 8 positions agree with TRBD1. The CDR3 consists of 17 residues. The chain's CDR3 is CASNGVAPGQVSNGQFF. CDR3 coding DNA: TGTGCCAGCAATGGGGTTGCCCCGGGACAGGTCTCCAATGGGCAGTTCTTC.

As for this clonotype: One junction end does not reproduce the germline sequence, and a read error may be involved. The chain has TRBV11-3 and TRBJ2-6; possible D gene TRBD1, 5 bases. Germline-derived CDR1 and CDR2 are SGHNT and YENEEA. CDR3 length equals 17 residues. Here the CDR3 DNA reads TGTGCCAGCAGTTCTCGGACATGGACCAGTGGGGCCAACGTCCTGATTTTC. It specifies CASSSRTWTSGANVLIF.

The rearrangement joins TRBV5-6 to TRBJ2-5; perhaps TRBD1 as D (5 bases). CDR1 and CDR2 (germline): SGHDT, YYEEEE. Deletions cut 4 bases from V and 6 bases from J, with 16 bases between. This CDR3 comprises 14 residues. The CDR3: CASSPLADTKTQYF. CDR3 coding DNA: TGTGCCAGCAGCCCCCTTGCGGACACCAAGACCCAGTACTTC.

In regard to this clonotype: Since no conserved phenylalanine or tryptophan closes the CDR3, a read error is the likely cause. V usage is TRBV6-2 or TRBV6-3 and J usage is TRBJ2-1; D perhaps matches TRBD2 (6 bases). V lost 10 bases, J lost 5 bases, and 18 bases lay in between. Germline CDR1 MNHEY, CDR2 SVGEGT. CDR3 size: 14 residues. The CDR3 sequence: CANNLLRGNNEQFI. CDR3 sequence (DNA): TGTGCCAACAACCTCCTCCGGGGGAACAATGAGCAGTTCATC.

At least ten counts were recorded for this clonotype. The genes are TRBV6-2 or TRBV6-3 and TRBJ1-6; maybe TRBD1 (6 bases). Germline V gene data show CDR1 as MNHEY and CDR2 as SVGEGT. The CDR3 runs 16 residues. V was shortened by 3 bases and J by 0 bases, with 9 bases between the two germline ends. CDR3 DNA sequence: TGTGCCAGCAGTTATGGGGGCAGCTCCTATAATTCACCCCTCCACTTT. Its protein product is CASSYGGSSYNSPLHF.

As concerns this clonotype: One end of the junction fails to match germline, which may point to a read error. This chain joins TRBV5-1 and TRBJ1-1; D is perhaps TRBD1 (5 bases). The CDR3 has 16 amino acids. The germline CDR1 and CDR2 sequences are SGHRS and YFSETQ. The CDR3 DNA follows: TGCACCAGCAGCTCGAGGGGCCAGGGCCAGAACACCGAAGCTTTCTTT. This translates into CTSSSRGQGQNTEAFF.

A note on this clonotype: The germline gene is not matched at one end of the junction; a read error may be the cause. The genes are TRBV11-1 and TRBJ1-2; maybe TRBD1 (6 bases). This CDR3 is built from 15 residues. Germline V CDR1 and CDR2: SGHAT, FQDESV (reference sequence). The CDR3 bases are TGTGCCATCAGCCCCCCGGACAGTCTATGCTACGGCTACACCTTC. This codes for CAISPPDSLCYGYTF. The complete variable domain, with remaining parts taken from reference TRBV11-1 and TRBJ1-2, reads EAEVAQSPRYKITEKSQAVAFWCDPISGHATLYWYRQILGQGPELLVQFQDESVVDDSQLPKDRFSAERLKGVDSTLKIQPAELGDSAMYLCAISPPDSLCYGYTFGSGTRLTVV.

Comment on this clonotype: The conserved final phenylalanine or tryptophan is absent from the CDR3, which likely points to a read error. The chain joins TRBV7-9 to TRBJ2-5; 8 nucleotides agree with TRBD2. The germline V gene has CDR1 SEHNR and CDR2 FQNEAQ (reference sequence). The CDR3 sequence is 15 residues long. The CDR3 nucleotides read TGTGCCAGCAGTTTAGGTGCGGGAGGAGCAGAGACTCAGTACATC. This gives the protein CASSLGAGGAETQYI.

The chain recombines TRBV4-1 with TRBJ1-4; 9 bases align to TRBD1. Germline CDR1 and CDR2: MGHRA and YSYEKL. V was clipped by 6 bases and J by 5 bases; unmatched bases: 10. The CDR3 sequence is 16 residues long. The CDR3 loop is CASSPGQGSKNEKLFF. The CDR3 DNA reads as TGCGCCAGCAGTCCGGGACAGGGAAGTAAGAATGAAAAACTGTTTTTT.

This clonotype turned up a few times. A much larger clone differs by one base, so this may be a read error. V is TRBV6-5 and J is TRBJ1-6, with TRBD1 identical over 7 bases. Germline V CDR1 and CDR2: MNHEY, SVGAGI. The length of the CDR3 is 15 residues. The CDR3 sequence is CANSYSQGWNSPLHF. In DNA form, the CDR3 reads TGTGCCAACAGTTACTCACAGGGGTGGAATTCACCCCTCCACTTT.

V and J are TRBV29-1 and TRBJ1-2; 7 bases align to TRBD1. Trimming removed 6 bases from V and 0 bases from J; junction bases left unmatched: 7. The CDR3 is made up of 14 amino acids. Germline V gene sequence: CDR1 SQVTM, CDR2 ANQGSEA. The CDR3, as DNA: TGCAGCGTCAATGACAGGGCGGCTAACTATGGCTACACCTTC. It codes for CSVNDRAANYGYTF.

CDR3 nucleotides: TGCGCCAGCAGCTCGGGACCCCGTGAAAAACTGTTTTTT. Amino acid sequence: CASSSGPREKLFF. This chain links TRBV5-1 with TRBJ1-4; maybe TRBD1 (5 bases). Trimming took 3 bases from V and 7 from J, leaving 10 bases between them. Germline V gene sequence: CDR1 SGHRS, CDR2 YFSETQ. The CDR3 extends over 13 amino acids.

This clonotype was found a few times. This chain joins TRBV11-2 and TRBJ2-1, with 7 bases fitting TRBD2. V trimming: 1 base; J trimming: 4 bases; junction bases outside the gene matches: 10. This CDR3 has 17 residues. The germline V gene encodes CDR1 SGHAT and CDR2 FQNNGV. The CDR3 loop reads CASSLVRCGSRYNEQFF. The CDR3 DNA sequence: TGTGCCAGCAGCTTAGTTCGGTGCGGGAGTCGGTACAATGAGCAGTTCTTC.

The chain recombines TRBV4-1 with TRBJ2-3, with TRBD2 identical over 11 bases. The CDR3 spans 16 residues. V dropped 3 bases and J dropped 5; count of bases not matched to a gene: 7. Germline loops: CDR1 MGHRA, CDR2 YSYEKL. The CDR3 nucleotides read TGCGCCAGCAGCCATACTAGCGGGAGTTTGGGAGATACGCAGTATTTT. Protein: CASSHTSGSLGDTQYF.